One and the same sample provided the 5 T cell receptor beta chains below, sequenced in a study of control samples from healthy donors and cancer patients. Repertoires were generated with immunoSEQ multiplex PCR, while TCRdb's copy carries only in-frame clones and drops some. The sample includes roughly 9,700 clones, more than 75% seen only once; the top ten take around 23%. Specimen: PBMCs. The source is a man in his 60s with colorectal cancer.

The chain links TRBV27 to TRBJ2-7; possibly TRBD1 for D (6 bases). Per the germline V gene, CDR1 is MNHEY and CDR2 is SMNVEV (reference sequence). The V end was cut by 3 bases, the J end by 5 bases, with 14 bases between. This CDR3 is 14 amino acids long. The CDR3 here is CASSLRQGIDEQYF. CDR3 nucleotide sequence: TGTGCCAGCAGTTTGAGGCAGGGGATCGACGAGCAGTACTTC.

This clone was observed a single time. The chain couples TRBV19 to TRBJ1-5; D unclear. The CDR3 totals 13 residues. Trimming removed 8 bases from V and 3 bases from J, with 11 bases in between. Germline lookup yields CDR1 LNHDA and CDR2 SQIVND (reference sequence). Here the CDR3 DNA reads TGTGCCAGTGCCCGGGGATTCAATCAGCCCCAGCATTTT. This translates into CASARGFNQPQHF.

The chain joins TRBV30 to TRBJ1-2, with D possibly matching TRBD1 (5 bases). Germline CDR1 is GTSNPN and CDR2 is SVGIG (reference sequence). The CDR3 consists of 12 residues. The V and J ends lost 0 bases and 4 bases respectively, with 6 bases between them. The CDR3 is CAWSVGLYGYTF. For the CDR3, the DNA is TGTGCCTGGAGTGTGGGACTCTATGGCTACACCTTC.

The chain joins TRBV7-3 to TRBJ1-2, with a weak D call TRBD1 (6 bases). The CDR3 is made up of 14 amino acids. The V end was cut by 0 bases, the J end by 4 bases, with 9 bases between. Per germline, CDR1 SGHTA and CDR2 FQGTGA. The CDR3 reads CASSLTGGGYGYTF. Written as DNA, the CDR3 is TGTGCCAGCAGCTTAACTGGGGGCGGCTATGGCTACACCTTC.

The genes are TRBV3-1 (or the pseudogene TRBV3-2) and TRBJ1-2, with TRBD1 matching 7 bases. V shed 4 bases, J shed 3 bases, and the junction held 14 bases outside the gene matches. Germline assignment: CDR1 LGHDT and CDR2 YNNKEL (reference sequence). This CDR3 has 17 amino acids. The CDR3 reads CASSRGVTGQAYYGYTF. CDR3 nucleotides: TGTGCCAGCAGCCGGGGGGTGACCGGACAGGCTTACTATGGCTACACCTTC.